This T cell receptor beta chain was profiled in a study of cytomegalovirus exposure and HLA in healthy donors. Study results and caveats: The later analysis indicated that the majority of CMV-associated TCR beta chains appeared HLA-restricted. Later analysis showed TCR association rates varying by HLA locus, highest for DRB1 and lowest for HLA-C.

As concerns this clone: The antigen is not known.

PCR amplification relied on 60 Vbeta primers (plus 13 Jbeta primers). Using immunoSEQ multiplex PCR, the repertoire was profiled, and TCRdb retains in-frame clones only, with some absent. The sample lists roughly 250,000 clones, 84% seen once, with about 2% in the top ten. The sample comprised PBMCs. This TCR came from a woman in her thirties or forties in good health and CMV-seropositive.

CDR3 in amino acids: CASSLLQSSSGANVLTF. DNA of the CDR3: TGCGCCAGCAGCTTGTTGCAGTCAAGCTCTGGGGCCAACGTCCTGACTTTC. The chain combines TRBV5-1 with TRBJ2-6; D is unclear. This CDR3 has 17 residues. V lost 1 base, J lost 0 bases, and 11 bases lay in between. Germline CDR1 SGHRS, CDR2 YFSETQ.